This TCR beta chain was recorded in a study of cytotoxic CD8 clonotypes in ibrutinib-treated CLL. General study findings and limits: Upon ibrutinib response clonality rose, and upon progression it fell back toward baseline. Pretreatment clonality was elevated relative to age-matched healthy donors and paralleled circulating CD8+ T-cell counts.

Trimming shortened V by 0 bases and J by 0 bases, and 3 bases separated the two germline ends. Looked up from germline, CDR1 is LNHNV and CDR2 is YYDKDF (reference sequence). This CDR3 contains 14 residues. As for this clone: The antigen is not known.

This table comes from immunoSEQ multiplex PCR, and its TCRdb copy is limited to in-frame clones, with some not included. This sample has roughly 160,000 clones, with about 84% found just once. The receptor was derived from a human donor with chronic lymphocytic leukemia. The sequencing used PBMCs, collected after 24 months of ibrutinib treatment. The rearrangement links TRBV15 to TRBJ1-3; D remains ambiguous. This CDR3 is CATSREVSGNTIYF. The CDR3 bases are TGTGCCACCAGCAGAGAAGTCTCTGGAAACACCATATATTTT.